This passage covers 29 T cell receptor beta chains from one sample sequenced in a study of cytomegalovirus exposure and HLA in healthy donors. 13 Jbeta primers and 60 Vbeta primers were used for the PCR. Sequencing used immunoSEQ multiplex PCR; TCRdb keeps in-frame clones, though not all of them. The repertoire holds some 140,000 clones, with roughly 83% as singletons. Sequencing input: PBMCs. All receptors come from a middle-aged man in good health and CMV-seronegative.

This rearrangement joins TRBV5-8 to TRBJ2-7; 8 nucleotides align to TRBD2. Germline CDR1 SGHTS, CDR2 YDEGEE. This CDR3 region has 15 residues. Trimming took 2 bases from V and 7 from J; bases not matched to a gene: 11. CDR3 loop: CASSFRTSPPQEQYF. The CDR3 DNA is TGTGCCAGCAGCTTTCGGACTAGCCCCCCGCAGGAGCAGTACTTC.

V and J are TRBV19 and TRBJ2-7, with D perhaps matching TRBD1 (5 bases). Looked up from germline, CDR1 is LNHDA and CDR2 is SQIVND (reference sequence). Deletions cut 8 bases from V and 1 base from J, with 12 bases between. This CDR3 is built from 13 residues. CDR3 sequence reads: CASASQVSYEQYF. CDR3 DNA: TGTGCCAGTGCCTCACAGGTTTCCTACGAGCAGTACTTC.

This chain uses TRBV5-5 with TRBJ2-7; perhaps TRBD1 as D (6 bases). V was pared by 4 bases and J by 1 base, with 9 bases between. The germline V gene encodes CDR1 SGHKS and CDR2 YYEKEE (reference sequence). CDR3 length equals 13 residues. The CDR3 loop reads CASSRTESYEQYF. CDR3 bases: TGTGCCAGCAGCCGGACAGAGTCCTACGAGCAGTACTTC.

The table lists this clone with a few counts. The genes are TRBV7-2 and TRBJ1-5; no reliable D call. Germline lookup yields CDR1 SGHTA and CDR2 FQGNSA. V was trimmed by 0 bases and J by 9 bases, leaving 15 bases between them. This CDR3 contains 15 residues. CDR3 nucleotides: TGTGCCAGCAGCTTAGCGCTTGGAGGGCGCACGCCCCAGCATTTT. Encoded protein: CASSLALGGRTPQHF.

The rearrangement uses TRBV30 and TRBJ2-1; D is ambiguous. Germline V lookup: CDR1 GTSNPN, CDR2 SVGIG (reference sequence). Trimming removed 3 bases from V and 5 bases from J, with 11 bases in between. CDR3 length equals 13 residues. CDR3 bases: TGTGCCTGGAGGCAGAAAGCGCACAATGAGCAGTTCTTC. This sequence encodes CAWRQKAHNEQFF. The variable domain in full, with the rest retrieved from reference TRBV30 and TRBJ2-1, is SQTIHQWPATLVQPVGSPLSLECTVEGTSNPNLYWYRQAAGRGLQLLFYSVGIGQISSEVPQNLSASRPQDRQFILSSKKLLLSDSGFYLCAWRQKAHNEQFFGPGTRLTVL.

The chain has TRBV18 and TRBJ2-3; D not certain. The CDR3 covers 12 residues. Trimming shortened V by 4 bases and J by 0 bases, and 2 bases separated the two germline ends. Germline V lookup: CDR1 KGHSH, CDR2 LQKENI. CDR3: CASSLSTDTQYF. In DNA, the CDR3 is TGTGCCAGCTCACTAAGCACAGATACGCAGTATTTT.

The V and J genes are TRBV11-2 and TRBJ2-2, with 7 bases aligning to TRBD2. Germline CDR1 is SGHAT and CDR2 is FQNNGV. There are 15 residues in the CDR3. V was clipped by 6 bases and J by 7 bases; unmatched bases: 11. CDR3 nucleotide sequence: TGTGCCAGCAGAAATCTGGCGGGAGTGGGCGGGGAGCTGTTTTTT. Amino acids: CASRNLAGVGGELFF.

This sequence joins TRBV2 and TRBJ1-4; 9 positions match TRBD1. The junction had 13 bases not matched to a gene; V was cut back by 7 bases and J by 10 bases. This CDR3 has 15 amino acids. CDR1 SNHLY and CDR2 FYNNEI come from the germline V gene. The CDR3 DNA reads TGTGCCAGCACCAGGTCCCGGGACAGGGCCGGAAAACTGTTTTTT. This gives the protein CASTRSRDRAGKLFF.

The CDR3 region has the DNA TGTGCCAGCAGCACCCGAGGGAGTATCCCTGAAGCTTTCTTT. Translation gives CASSTRGSIPEAFF. The V gene is TRBV21-1, the J gene TRBJ1-1. TRBV21-1 is a documented pseudogene. The CDR3 extends over 14 amino acids.

The gene calls are TRBV10-3 and TRBJ1-1; no reliable D call. The CDR3 runs 10 residues. CDR1 and CDR2 (germline): ENHRY, SYGVKD. The ends were cut back, 9 bases at V and 10 bases at J, with 12 bases in the middle. Here the CDR3 DNA reads TGTGCCATTGGGGAGGGAATAGCTTTCTTT. This codes for CAIGEGIAFF.

V is TRBV9 and J is TRBJ2-3; D is ambiguous. This CDR3 is 15 amino acids long. Germline CDR1 and CDR2: SGDLS and YYNGEE. The V end was cut by 0 bases, the J end by 0 bases, with 8 bases between. CDR3 nucleotides: TGTGCCAGCAGCGTAGACCCGAGCAGCACAGATACGCAGTATTTT. Translating gives CASSVDPSSTDTQYF.

The V call is TRBV7-9, the J call TRBJ2-7, with TRBD1 identical over 9 bases. This CDR3 spans 15 amino acids. Trimming cost V 5 bases and J 2 bases; bases outside gene matches: 7. CDR1 is SEHNR and CDR2 is FQNEAQ in the germline V gene (reference sequence). CDR3 region: CASSRGQGGTYEQYF. In DNA, the CDR3 is TGTGCCAGCAGCCGGGGACAGGGAGGAACCTACGAGCAGTACTTC. Full variable domain (missing parts from reference TRBV7-9 and TRBJ2-7): DTGVSQNPRHKITKRGQNVTFRCDPISEHNRLYWYRQTLGQGPEFLTYFQNEAQLEKSRLLSDRFSAERPKGSFSTLEIQRTEQGDSAMYLCASSRGQGGTYEQYFGPGTRLTVT.

V and J are TRBV19 and TRBJ1-1; the D gene is possibly TRBD1 (5 bases). V was clipped by 3 bases and J by 5 bases, with 10 bases between them. There are 13 residues in the CDR3. CDR1 LNHDA and CDR2 SQIVND come from the germline V gene (reference sequence). The CDR3 DNA reads as TGTGCCAGTAGTATTGGTGCAGGGACTGAAGCTTTCTTT. Translation: CASSIGAGTEAFF. Looking up the rest from reference TRBV19 and TRBJ1-1 gives the full variable domain: DGGITQSPKYLFRKEGQNVTLSCEQNLNHDAMYWYRQDPGQGLRLIYYSQIVNDFQKGDIAEGYSVSREKKESFPLTVTSAQKNPTAFYLCASSIGAGTEAFFGQGTRLTVV.

Comments on this clone: One junction end does not reproduce the germline sequence, and a read error may be involved. The identical CDR3 is also encoded by other nucleotide sequences in the sample. The chain combines TRBV6-1 with TRBJ1-6, with 7 bases identical to TRBD1. The germline V gene encodes CDR1 MNHNS and CDR2 SASEGT. The CDR3 is made up of 15 amino acids. The chain's CDR3 is CASTNPRGQISPLHF. CDR3 in DNA: TGCGCCAGCACCAATCCCAGGGGACAGATTTCACCCCTCCACTTT.

The V and J genes are TRBV29-1 and TRBJ2-2, with no clear D. V lost 0 bases, J lost 6 bases, and 5 bases lay in between. Germline V gene data show CDR1 as SQVTM and CDR2 as ANQGSEA. The CDR3 is 12 amino acids. The CDR3 DNA reads TGCAGCGTTGAAGACTCTCCCGGGGAGCTGTTTTTT. It translates to CSVEDSPGELFF.

The chain is built from TRBV7-9 and TRBJ2-4; the D is unclear. The CDR3 spans 13 residues. The germline V gene has CDR1 SEHNR and CDR2 FQNEAQ (reference sequence). The ends were cut back, 2 bases at V and 0 bases at J, with 2 bases in the middle. Here the CDR3 reads CASSLLAKNIQYF. CDR3 sequence (DNA): TGTGCCAGCAGCTTACTAGCCAAAAACATTCAGTACTTC.

This clone was seen only a few times. The rearrangement links TRBV10-3 to TRBJ2-7; 9 bases map to TRBD1. Germline-derived CDR1 and CDR2 are ENHRY and SYGVKD. The V gene end was trimmed by 3 bases and the J gene end by 4 bases; junction bases not matched to a gene: 10. The CDR3 is made up of 16 amino acids. The CDR3 nucleotides are TGTGCCATCAGTGAAAGGGACAGGGTGTATGGGTACGAGCAGTACTTC. Protein product: CAISERDRVYGYEQYF.

This chain joins TRBV30 and TRBJ2-7, with 8 bases matching TRBD2. The CDR3 covers 14 residues. Trimming removed 5 bases from V and 2 bases from J; junction bases left unmatched: 8. Germline CDR1 GTSNPN, CDR2 SVGIG (reference sequence). The CDR3 sequence: CAWGAGVGTYEQYF. CDR3 in DNA: TGTGCCTGGGGAGCGGGAGTTGGGACCTACGAGCAGTACTTC.

This clone was recorded once. The rearrangement uses TRBV9 and TRBJ1-3; a possible D gene is TRBD1 (5 bases). Trimming stripped 0 bases from V and 1 base from J, with 14 bases between. Germline V gene lookup returns CDR1 SGDLS and CDR2 YYNGEE. The CDR3 spans 17 residues. DNA of the CDR3: TGTGCCAGCAGCGTAGGCGAAGGGGTAAGGTCTGGAAACACCATATATTTT. Translated, it gives CASSVGEGVRSGNTIYF.

Points on this clone: At one boundary the junction diverges from the germline segment, which might be a read error. V and J are TRBV7-9 and TRBJ2-5; 7 bases match TRBD2. CDR1 is SEHNR and CDR2 is FQNEAQ in the germline V gene (reference sequence). The CDR3 totals 13 residues. The CDR3: CSSSRLAQETQYF. The CDR3 bases are TGTTCCAGCAGCCGACTAGCTCAAGAGACCCAGTACTTC. The entire variable domain, with the rest obtained from reference TRBV7-9 and TRBJ2-5, is as follows: DTGVSQNPRHKITKRGQNVTFRCDPISEHNRLYWYRQTLGQGPEFLTYFQNEAQLEKSRLLSDRFSAERPKGSFSTLEIQRTEQGDSAMYLCSSSRLAQETQYFGPGTRLLVL.

This chain connects TRBV9 to TRBJ2-1; the match to TRBD2 covers 11 bases. J gave up 0 bases and V 0 bases, and 8 bases lay outside the gene matches. This CDR3 is 19 amino acids long. Germline V lookup: CDR1 SGDLS, CDR2 YYNGEE. The CDR3 DNA sequence: TGTGCCAGCAGCGTAGGACTAGCGGGGCGATCTAGCTCCTACAATGAGCAGTTCTTC. Protein sequence: CASSVGLAGRSSSYNEQFF.

This chain connects TRBV14 to TRBJ1-2; unclear D gene. Germline CDR1 is SGHDN and CDR2 is FVKESK. This CDR3 is built from 17 residues. V lost 0 bases to trimming and J lost 7 bases, with 21 bases between them. CDR3 sequence: CASSQEIWADYRGGYTF. The CDR3 region has the DNA TGTGCCAGCAGCCAAGAAATTTGGGCAGACTACCGCGGTGGCTACACCTTC.

Remarks on this clone: In the same sample, other DNA sequences code for this CDR3. The CDR3 DNA reads as TGTGCCAGCCGAACAGGGGGGGACTATGGCTACACCTTC. Translated, it gives CASRTGGDYGYTF. The V gene is TRBV2, the J gene TRBJ1-2, with 8 bases aligning to TRBD1. After removal of 8 bases from V and 3 bases from J, the junction contained 5 bases not matched to a gene. The CDR3 runs 13 residues. Germline CDR1 and CDR2: SNHLY and FYNNEI.

The V and J genes are TRBV23-1 and TRBJ1-5; possibly TRBD1 for D (6 bases). TRBV23-1 is identified as an open reading frame with a role that is uncertain. The CDR3 runs to 14 residues. CDR3: CAPRGDRSNQPQHF. In DNA, the CDR3 is TGCGCTCCAAGGGGCGACAGGAGCAATCAGCCCCAGCATTTT.

This chain connects TRBV7-6 to TRBJ2-7, with a possible D match to TRBD2 (6 bases). The CDR3 covers 15 residues. V was trimmed by 4 bases and J by 2 bases, leaving 15 bases between them. Germline CDR1 SGHVS, CDR2 FNYEAQ. CDR3 coding DNA: TGTGCCAGCAGCTCGGCGACTAGTAACGCCTACGAGCAGTACTTC. Translated, it gives CASSSATSNAYEQYF.

Comment on this clone: An end of the junction differs from the germline gene, which may be a read error. V and J are TRBV7-9 and TRBJ1-4; 7 positions match TRBD1. This CDR3 has 13 amino acids. The V gene's germline CDR1 is SEHNR and CDR2 FQNEAQ (reference sequence). The CDR3 sequence: CSSSLTGSEKLFF. In DNA form, the CDR3 reads TGTTCCAGCAGTTTGACAGGGAGCGAAAAACTGTTTTTT.

The chain carries TRBV28 and TRBJ2-2, with 7 bases aligning to TRBD1. This CDR3 comprises 17 residues. The J segment lost 6 bases and the V segment lost 5 bases, leaving 15 bases of the junction unmatched. CDR1 is MDHEN and CDR2 is SYDVKM in the germline V gene. CDR3 DNA sequence: TGTGCCAGCAGTGCACACCCAGGGGGACCCAGGGCCGGGGAGCTGTTTTTT. Translation gives CASSAHPGGPRAGELFF.

In this sample, this clone turned up a few times. The chain links TRBV28 to TRBJ1-6, with 10 bases that match TRBD1. CDR1 and CDR2 (germline): MDHEN, SYDVKM. This CDR3 is built from 15 residues. The junction had 5 bases not matched to a gene; V was cut back by 5 bases and J by 7 bases. DNA of the CDR3: TGTGCCAGCAGTCAAACGGACAGGGGGAATTCACCCCTCCACTTT. Residues: CASSQTDRGNSPLHF.

The chain combines TRBV4-1 with TRBJ2-7; D perhaps matches TRBD2 (5 bases). CDR3 size: 15 residues. Trimming removed 0 bases from V and 2 bases from J, with 11 bases in between. CDR1 and CDR2 (germline): MGHRA, YSYEKL. DNA for the CDR3: TGCGCCAGCAGCCAAGATCGGGAAGAGACCTACGAGCAGTACTTC. It translates to CASSQDREETYEQYF.